These 30 T cell receptor beta chains were sequenced from one sample in a study of cytomegalovirus exposure and HLA in healthy donors. Method: immunoSEQ multiplex PCR; TCRdb's copy keeps in-frame clones and lacks some. The data hold about 360,000 clones, with around 86% observed a single time. Input material: PBMCs. The receptors come from a woman aged 18-29 years in good health and CMV-seronegative.

The CDR3 loop reads CASTREMVNEQFF. The CDR3 nucleotides are TGTGCCAGCACGCGGGAGATGGTAAATGAGCAGTTCTTC. This chain joins TRBV2 and TRBJ2-1; 7 bases align to TRBD2. Germline CDR1 SNHLY, CDR2 FYNNEI. The CDR3 extends over 13 amino acids. Losses at the gene ends were 7 bases for V and 7 bases for J; bases not matched to a gene: 7.

The gene calls are TRBV15 and TRBJ2-7, with D possibly TRBD2 on 7 matching bases. This CDR3 is 17 amino acids long. Trimming pared 0 bases from V and 2 bases from J, leaving 17 bases between. The germline CDR1 and CDR2 sequences are LNHNV and YYDKDF (reference sequence). The CDR3 DNA reads TGTGCCACCAGCAGAGATGGGGGGGCGGGACCCGCCTACGAGCAGTACTTC. Translation gives CATSRDGGAGPAYEQYF.

The V and J genes are TRBV2 and TRBJ2-5, with 9 bases identical to TRBD2. Germline trimming cut 0 bases from V and 2 bases from J; bases unmatched to any gene: 7. Germline V gene lookup returns CDR1 SNHLY and CDR2 FYNNEI. The CDR3 covers 17 residues. The DNA for the CDR3 is TGTGCCAGCAGTGAAGCTATAGGGACTAGCCCTCAAGAGACCCAGTACTTC. It encodes CASSEAIGTSPQETQYF.

This clone was observed once. The V call is TRBV5-4, the J call TRBJ2-1, with a weak D call TRBD2 (6 bases). V was cut by 4 bases and J by 10 bases, with 15 bases left in between. The germline V gene has CDR1 SGHNT and CDR2 YYREEE (reference sequence). The CDR3 sequence is 13 residues long. CDR3 DNA: TGTGCCAGCAGCAACCGGGAGCGAAGAGAGCAGTTCTTC. This codes for CASSNRERREQFF.

This clone was recorded once. V and J are TRBV7-9 and TRBJ2-5; D may be TRBD2 (6 bases). The CDR3 has 16 residues. Germline values: CDR1 SEHNR, CDR2 FQNEAQ (reference sequence). Deletions cut 2 bases from V and 0 bases from J, with 13 bases between. CDR3 in amino acids: CASSLLSGPHQETQYF. The CDR3 DNA reads as TGTGCCAGCAGCTTATTGAGCGGGCCTCACCAAGAGACCCAGTACTTC.

The rearrangement links TRBV2 to TRBJ2-5, with 13 bases that match TRBD2. Germline CDR1 and CDR2: SNHLY and FYNNEI. Losses at the gene ends were 6 bases for V and 3 bases for J; bases not matched to a gene: 1. The CDR3 spans 14 residues. CDR3 bases: TGTGCCAGCAGGGGACTAGCGGGGAAAGAGACCCAGTACTTC. This gives the protein CASRGLAGKETQYF.

V is TRBV6-1 and J is TRBJ2-2; D is possibly TRBD2 (7 bases). Germline V gene sequence: CDR1 MNHNS, CDR2 SASEGT. The CDR3 loop spans 14 amino acids. Trimming cost V 7 bases and J 2 bases, with 11 bases left between them. CDR3 amino acids: CASIGGGNTGELFF. CDR3 nucleotides: TGTGCCAGCATTGGCGGGGGCAACACCGGGGAGCTGTTTTTT.

The chain combines TRBV5-1 with TRBJ1-1; 7 bases are a match to TRBD1. V dropped 2 bases and J dropped 7; count of bases not matched to a gene: 5. The CDR3 length is 13 residues. CDR1 SGHRS and CDR2 YFSETQ come from the germline V gene. The CDR3: CASSFRGHSEAFF. The CDR3 nucleotides are TGCGCCAGCAGCTTTAGGGGGCACAGTGAAGCTTTCTTT. Based on the CDR3 plus reference TRBV5-1 and TRBJ1-1, the full variable domain is KAGVTQTPRYLIKTRGQQVTLSCSPISGHRSVSWYQQTPGQGLQFLFEYFSETQRNKGNFPGRFSGRQFSNSRSEMNVSTLELGDSALYLCASSFRGHSEAFFGQGTRLTVV.

J is TRBJ2-2 and V is TRBV6-5; TRBD2 is a possible D gene (7 bases). CDR3 length equals 15 residues. Germline CDR1 is MNHEY and CDR2 is SVGAGI. Trimming stripped 5 bases from V and 7 bases from J, with 17 bases between. The DNA for the CDR3 is TGTGCCAGCAGTGTCCCGGGGGGCCTGCTCGGGGAGCTGTTTTTT. It translates to CASSVPGGLLGELFF.

The rearrangement links TRBV28 to TRBJ2-1, with D uncertain. CDR1 is MDHEN, CDR2 SYDVKM, per germline. This CDR3 is built from 13 residues. V was trimmed by 4 bases and J by 9 bases, leaving 13 bases between them. CDR3 in amino acids: CASSYTPGGEQFF. CDR3 sequence (DNA): TGTGCCAGCAGTTACACGCCTGGCGGTGAGCAGTTCTTC.

This chain links TRBV11-2 with TRBJ2-7; D is undetermined. The CDR3 has 15 residues. V was clipped by 5 bases and J by 3 bases, with 17 bases between them. Germline CDR1 is SGHAT and CDR2 is FQNNGV. CDR3 sequence (DNA): TGTGCCAGCAGCCCTCTCCCCGGAGAAATCTACGAGCAGTACTTC. Residues: CASSPLPGEIYEQYF.

This clone was seen a handful of times. The chain uses TRBV2 and TRBJ1-2, with a possible D match to TRBD1 (6 bases). Germline CDR1 SNHLY, CDR2 FYNNEI. The CDR3 consists of 17 residues. Deletions cut 3 bases from V and 1 base from J, with 18 bases between. CDR3 bases: TGTGCCAGCAGTGAGACTCTCCTCAGGGGAATTAACTATGGCTACACCTTC. This translates into CASSETLLRGINYGYTF.

This chain links TRBV2 with TRBJ2-7, with 7 bases lining up with TRBD2. Trimming took 8 bases from V and 2 from J; bases not matched to a gene: 9. The CDR3 is 14 amino acids. Germline V gives CDR1 SNHLY, CDR2 FYNNEI. CDR3 loop: CASEGGAQTYEQYF. DNA of the CDR3: TGTGCCAGCGAGGGAGGGGCTCAGACCTACGAGCAGTACTTC.

This rearrangement joins TRBV28 to TRBJ2-5, with D possibly TRBD1 on 6 matching bases. Germline V CDR1 and CDR2: MDHEN, SYDVKM. The length of the CDR3 is 16 residues. The ends were cut back, 5 bases at V and 7 bases at J, with 23 bases in the middle. The CDR3 loop is CASSNTGNRQGGTQYF. Here the CDR3 DNA reads TGTGCCAGCAGTAATACAGGGAACAGGCAGGGCGGGACCCAGTACTTC.

This clone was recorded a few times. V and J are TRBV2 and TRBJ2-7; the D is unclear. V lost 5 bases and J 9 bases, leaving 11 bases between the germline ends. There are 11 residues in the CDR3. CDR1 is SNHLY, CDR2 FYNNEI, per germline. The chain's CDR3 is CASSSDNRQYF. The CDR3, as DNA: TGTGCCAGCAGTTCAGATAATCGGCAGTACTTC.

V and J are TRBV20-1 and TRBJ1-1; possibly TRBD1 for D (5 bases). Per germline, CDR1 DFQATT and CDR2 SNEGSKA (reference sequence). V was pared by 3 bases and J by 5 bases, with 7 bases between. This CDR3 is built from 11 residues. The CDR3 region is CSARRQTEAFF. The CDR3, as DNA: TGCAGTGCTAGGCGACAGACTGAAGCTTTCTTT.

The chain couples TRBV2 to TRBJ2-4; D unclear. CDR1 and CDR2 from the germline V gene are SNHLY and FYNNEI. V was pared by 6 bases and J by 5 bases, with 11 bases between. The CDR3 extends over 13 amino acids. The CDR3 loop is CASSPSLENIQYF. CDR3 nucleotide sequence: TGTGCCAGCAGCCCCTCTCTCGAAAACATTCAGTACTTC.

For this clone: The junction does not match germline at one end; this may be a read error. The chain links TRBV7-9 to TRBJ2-7, with 11 bases identical to TRBD2. Per the germline V gene, CDR1 is SEHNR and CDR2 is FQNEAQ (reference sequence). This CDR3 is built from 15 residues. The CDR3 spells CASSLAGGSSYEQYF. CDR3 DNA sequence: TGTGCCAGCAGCCTAGCGGGGGGTTCCTCCTACGAGCAGTACTTC.

The chain is built from TRBV18 and TRBJ2-2; 9 positions match TRBD2. The CDR3 loop spans 16 amino acids. Germline CDR1 KGHSH, CDR2 LQKENI. The junction had 8 bases not matched to a gene; V was cut back by 1 base and J by 8 bases. CDR3 bases: TGTGCCAGCTCACCACAGGGACTAGCAATGTCAGGGGAGCTGTTTTTT. As protein: CASSPQGLAMSGELFF.

CDR3 region: CASSLIFSDGAATYGYTF. Written as DNA, the CDR3 is TGTGCCAGCAGCTTAATTTTTAGCGACGGCGCGGCTACGTATGGCTACACCTTC. The chain uses TRBV13 and TRBJ1-2; D remains ambiguous. The V end lost 2 bases, the J end lost 5 bases, and 24 bases lay between the germline ends. The germline CDR1 and CDR2 sequences are PRHDT and FYEKMQ (reference sequence). The CDR3 is made up of 18 amino acids.

The J gene is TRBJ2-1, the V gene TRBV14; D not resolved. Trimming left V 4 bases short and J 3 bases short, with 13 bases between. The CDR3 runs 15 residues. Germline V gives CDR1 SGHDN, CDR2 FVKESK. CDR3 loop: CASSPLSASYNEQFF. The CDR3 bases are TGTGCCAGCAGCCCTCTGTCCGCCAGCTACAATGAGCAGTTCTTC.

The rearrangement uses TRBV6-5 and TRBJ1-6, with D perhaps matching TRBD1 (5 bases). CDR3 length: 15 amino acids. CDR1 and CDR2 from the germline V gene are MNHEY and SVGAGI. With 4 bases removed from V and 3 bases from J, the gap between germline ends came to 10 bases. CDR3 nucleotide sequence: TGTGCCAGCAGTTTCGACAGCCTCTATAATTCACCCCTCCACTTT. Protein product: CASSFDSLYNSPLHF.

V and J are TRBV7-9 and TRBJ2-1; D ambiguous. Germline-derived CDR1 and CDR2 are SEHNR and FQNEAQ (reference sequence). The CDR3 loop spans 13 amino acids. The V and J ends lost 3 bases and 5 bases respectively, with 8 bases between them. CDR3 DNA sequence: TGTGCCAGCAGCTTCCCTAACCACAATGAGCAGTTCTTC. Residues: CASSFPNHNEQFF.

This chain joins TRBV9 and TRBJ2-7; a weak D match, TRBD1 (6 bases). The germline V gene encodes CDR1 SGDLS and CDR2 YYNGEE. The CDR3 is 14 amino acids. Trimming removed 4 bases at V and 2 bases at J, with 13 bases between. CDR3 sequence: CASSTQDRPYEQYF. The CDR3 coding sequence is TGTGCCAGCAGCACCCAGGACAGACCCTACGAGCAGTACTTC. Looking up the rest from reference TRBV9 and TRBJ2-7 gives the full variable domain: DSGVTQTPKHLITATGQRVTLRCSPRSGDLSVYWYQQSLDQGLQFLIQYYNGEERAKGNILERFSAQQFPDLHSELNLSSLELGDSALYFCASSTQDRPYEQYFGPGTRLTVT.

The rearrangement joins TRBV4-1 to TRBJ1-2; perhaps TRBD1 as D (6 bases). This CDR3 has 18 residues. Germline CDR1 MGHRA, CDR2 YSYEKL. Between the trimmed V and J ends, which lost 0 bases and 2 bases, there was a span of 19 bases. CDR3 bases: TGCGCCAGCAGCCAAGATCCCAGGGGCAGAGTCGGCAACTATGGCTACACCTTC. Translated, it gives CASSQDPRGRVGNYGYTF.

The chain joins TRBV12-2 to TRBJ1-5. TRBV12-2 is classified as a pseudogene. This CDR3 has 11 amino acids. CDR3 sequence: CASRLEPRQHF. The DNA of the CDR3 is TGTGCAAGTCGCTTAGAGCCCCGTCAGCATTTT.

The rearrangement links TRBV5-6 to TRBJ2-7, with D unresolved. The germline gives CDR1 SGHDT, CDR2 YYEEEE. Trimming removed 5 bases from V and 6 bases from J, with 21 bases in between. The CDR3 loop spans 15 amino acids. The CDR3, as DNA: TGTGCCAGCAGAAACGCACGGGTGTTGATTCGCGAGCAGTACTTC. It translates to CASRNARVLIREQYF.

The CDR3 loop reads CSVMTSAETQYF. The CDR3 coding sequence is TGCAGCGTGATGACTAGCGCGGAGACCCAGTACTTC. The chain is built from TRBV29-1 and TRBJ2-5; 8 nucleotides match TRBD2. The J segment lost 5 bases and the V segment lost 6 bases, leaving 5 bases of the junction unmatched. Germline-derived CDR1 and CDR2 are SQVTM and ANQGSEA. The CDR3 sequence is 12 residues long.

This clone was counted once. J is TRBJ1-2 and V is TRBV27; D perhaps matches TRBD1 (6 bases). The V gene's germline CDR1 is MNHEY and CDR2 SMNVEV (reference sequence). Between the trimmed V and J ends, which lost 4 bases and 2 bases, there was a span of 14 bases. This CDR3 is built from 15 residues. The CDR3 reads CASSYTQGQNYGYTF. For the CDR3, the DNA is TGTGCCAGCAGTTATACTCAGGGGCAGAACTATGGCTACACCTTC.

The CDR3 here is CASSSVEGQGVGNTIYF. The CDR3 nucleotides read TGTGCCAGCAGTTCGGTGGAGGGACAGGGGGTCGGAAACACCATATATTTT. V gene TRBV28 combines with J gene TRBJ1-3; 11 nucleotides align to TRBD1. Germline CDR1 reads MDHEN; CDR2 reads SYDVKM. This CDR3 region has 17 residues. V dropped 4 bases and J dropped 4; count of bases not matched to a gene: 9.